The 20 T cell receptor beta chains below were found in one sample sequenced in a study of CD8 T cells in Susac syndrome. Reverse transcription of about 0.5 to 1 ug RNA used random hexamers. Each CDR3 protein is one row after TCRdb ran MiXCR on the immunoSEQ multiplex PCR reads. The sample lists about 150,000 distinct CDR3 sequences; roughly 96% were seen once. The source material was CD4+ T cells from PBMCs. These receptors were obtained from a human donor with Susac syndrome.

This clonotype was seen a single time. The chain joins TRBV29-1 to TRBJ2-1; TRBD2 might be the D (5 bases). Germline values: CDR1 SQVTM, CDR2 ANQGSEA. V gave up 4 bases and J gave up 9 bases, with 13 bases separating them. CDR3 length equals 12 residues. The CDR3 bases are TGCAGCGTTGTGAGAGGGTGGAGTGAGCAGTTCTTC. Encoded protein: CSVVRGWSEQFF.

This chain uses TRBV4-3 with TRBJ1-6; D is perhaps TRBD1 (5 bases). Germline CDR1 and CDR2: LGHNA and YSLEER. This CDR3 is 16 amino acids long. V lost 0 bases and J 10 bases, leaving 16 bases between the germline ends. The CDR3 sequence: CASSQETGREWSPLHF. The CDR3, as DNA: TGCGCCAGCAGCCAAGAGACGGGGCGAGAGTGGTCACCCCTCCACTTT.

The chain is built from TRBV12-3 or TRBV12-4 and TRBJ2-1, with D possibly TRBD2 on 5 matching bases. There are 15 residues in the CDR3. The V end lost 2 bases, the J end lost 8 bases, and 16 bases lay between the germline ends. The CDR3: CASSLSGERQDEQFF. CDR3 bases: TGTGCCAGCAGTTTAAGTGGTGAGCGGCAGGATGAGCAGTTCTTC.

This clonotype was detected only once. V is TRBV18 and J is TRBJ2-1, with a tentative D call TRBD2 (6 bases). V lost 3 bases and J lost 0, with 9 bases in between. Germline V gene data show CDR1 as KGHSH and CDR2 as LQKENI. The CDR3 spans 15 residues. DNA for the CDR3: TGTGCCAGCTCACCTGGGACTTACTCCTACAATGAGCAGTTCTTC. It specifies CASSPGTYSYNEQFF.

The J gene is TRBJ1-1, the V gene TRBV12-3 or TRBV12-4; D gene ambiguous. There are 12 residues in the CDR3. V was shortened by 6 bases and J by 1 base, with 6 bases between the two germline ends. The CDR3 DNA follows: TGTGCCAGCAGAACGGAGAACACTGAAGCTTTCTTT. As protein: CASRTENTEAFF.

The chain uses TRBV29-1 and TRBJ1-4; 9 positions match TRBD1. V was pared by 6 bases and J by 5 bases, with 4 bases of the junction left unmatched. Germline loops: CDR1 SQVTM, CDR2 ANQGSEA. This CDR3 region has 13 residues. The chain's CDR3 is CSVPGTGNEKLFF. In nucleotides, the CDR3 is TGCAGCGTCCCCGGGACAGGGAATGAAAAACTGTTTTTT.

V gene TRBV12-3 or TRBV12-4 combines with J gene TRBJ2-3; perhaps TRBD2 as D (6 bases). The V and J ends lost 10 bases and 3 bases respectively, with 11 bases between them. This CDR3 has 12 amino acids. The CDR3 region has the DNA TGTGCCATTACCCTAGCGACAGATACGCAGTATTTT. Protein sequence: CAITLATDTQYF.

The chain uses TRBV5-1 and TRBJ1-6; possible D gene TRBD1, 6 bases. The germline gives CDR1 SGHRS, CDR2 YFSETQ. Trimming stripped 7 bases from V and 10 bases from J, with 18 bases between. This CDR3 is 14 amino acids long. Here the CDR3 reads CASGNRDTGSPLHF. DNA of the CDR3: TGCGCCAGCGGCAACCGGGACACGGGCTCACCCCTCCACTTT.

This chain links TRBV29-1 with TRBJ2-5; 10 bases are a match to TRBD2. V was clipped by 0 bases and J by 3 bases; unmatched bases: 13. The germline V gene encodes CDR1 SQVTM and CDR2 ANQGSEA. The CDR3 totals 18 residues. The DNA of the CDR3 is TGCAGCGTTGAAGATCTCCTAGCGGGGGTCGGTTCAAAAGAGACCCAGTACTTC. Protein: CSVEDLLAGVGSKETQYF.

V and J are TRBV6-5 and TRBJ2-1; 7 bases are a match to TRBD2. Germline V gene sequence: CDR1 MNHEY, CDR2 SVGAGI. V lost 11 bases, J lost 0 bases, and 10 bases stayed unmatched. This CDR3 comprises 15 residues. The DNA of the CDR3 is TGTGCCTCTAGGACTAGACCTCGCTCCTACAATGAGCAGTTCTTC. Translated, it gives CASRTRPRSYNEQFF.

This clonotype was seen just once. V usage is TRBV2 and J usage is TRBJ2-4; tentatively, D is TRBD1 or TRBD2 (5 bases each). Germline V gives CDR1 SNHLY, CDR2 FYNNEI. Trimming shortened V by 4 bases and J by 6 bases, and 7 bases separated the two germline ends. This CDR3 has 12 amino acids. Here the CDR3 reads CASSGGTNIQYF. CDR3 sequence (DNA): TGTGCCAGCAGTGGAGGGACAAACATTCAGTACTTC.

The chain combines TRBV6-5 with TRBJ1-2, with D possibly TRBD1 on 5 matching bases. CDR3 length: 14 residues. CDR1 and CDR2 (germline): MNHEY, SVGAGI. Trimming took 5 bases from V and 8 from J, leaving 18 bases between them. This chain's CDR3 is CASSPPGPRRGYTF. The CDR3 DNA sequence: TGTGCCAGCAGTCCTCCGGGACCCCGTCGGGGCTACACCTTC.

The chain joins TRBV29-1 to TRBJ2-1; 9 positions match TRBD2. CDR3 length: 14 residues. Losses at the gene ends were 7 bases for V and 7 bases for J; bases not matched to a gene: 11. The germline CDR1 and CDR2 sequences are SQVTM and ANQGSEA. Written as DNA, the CDR3 is TGCAGCGACTTAAAGAGCGGGGGGAGGAATGAGCAGTTCTTC. This encodes CSDLKSGGRNEQFF.

This chain links TRBV13 with TRBJ2-3; 13 positions match TRBD2. The J segment lost 5 bases and the V segment lost 6 bases, leaving 8 bases of the junction unmatched. CDR1 PRHDT and CDR2 FYEKMQ come from the germline V gene (reference sequence). This CDR3 comprises 16 residues. The DNA of the CDR3 is TGTGCCAGCAGTCCCCGACTAGCGGGGGGTGGAGATACGCAGTATTTT. This codes for CASSPRLAGGGDTQYF.

This chain connects TRBV20-1 to TRBJ2-7; perhaps TRBD1 as D (5 bases). Germline CDR1 reads DFQATT; CDR2 reads SNEGSKA (reference sequence). This CDR3 is built from 13 residues. V was shortened by 4 bases and J by 3 bases, with 13 bases between the two germline ends. DNA of the CDR3: TGCAGTGCTAAGTCCAGGGTGGACTACGAGCAGTACTTC. It codes for CSAKSRVDYEQYF.

The rearrangement joins TRBV29-1 to TRBJ2-7, with D tentatively TRBD2 (6 bases). V lost 4 bases and J 6 bases, leaving 22 bases between the germline ends. In germline, CDR1 is SQVTM, CDR2 ANQGSEA. CDR3 length equals 15 residues. The CDR3 DNA reads as TGCAGCGTTGTCCCGGGGCCCGGGGGTATTGGCGAGCAGTACTTC. It codes for CSVVPGPGGIGEQYF.

This clonotype was recorded once. This chain joins TRBV7-2 and TRBJ1-5, with TRBD1 as a possible D gene (5 bases). Germline CDR1 and CDR2: SGHTA and FQGNSA. This CDR3 comprises 13 residues. V was shortened by 3 bases and J by 5 bases, with 8 bases between the two germline ends. The CDR3 nucleotides are TGTGCCAGCAGCTTCAGGGTCTATCAGCCCCAGCATTTT. Translating gives CASSFRVYQPQHF.

The J gene is TRBJ2-1, the V gene TRBV29-1; D is unclear. CDR1 and CDR2 (germline): SQVTM, ANQGSEA. The CDR3 has 10 amino acids. Trimming removed 8 bases from V and 5 bases from J, with 7 bases in between. The CDR3 DNA reads TGCAGCTCCTTACACAATGAGCAGTTCTTC. Amino acids: CSSLHNEQFF.

This chain links TRBV18 with TRBJ2-3; 9 positions agree with TRBD2. From germline, CDR1 is KGHSH and CDR2 LQKENI. The CDR3 length is 17 residues. The V segment lost 3 bases and the J segment 4 bases; nucleotides outside the gene matches: 11. This CDR3 reads CASSPFPGGGGSDTQYF. The CDR3, as DNA: TGTGCCAGCTCACCCTTCCCCGGCGGGGGGGGGTCAGATACGCAGTATTTT. The entire variable domain, with the rest obtained from reference TRBV18 and TRBJ2-3, is as follows: NAGVMQNPRHLVRRRGQEARLRCSPMKGHSHVYWYRQLPEEGLKFMVYLQKENIIDESGMPKERFSAEFPKEGPSILRIQQVVRGDSAAYFCASSPFPGGGGSDTQYFGPGTRLTVL.

The V and J genes are TRBV3-1 and TRBJ1-1; the D gene is possibly TRBD1 (5 bases). Trimming pared 0 bases from V and 4 bases from J, leaving 6 bases between. There are 13 residues in the CDR3. Germline values: CDR1 LGHDT, CDR2 YNNKEL (reference sequence). The CDR3 here is CASSQDGTTEAFF. The CDR3 DNA reads as TGTGCCAGCAGCCAAGATGGGACCACTGAAGCTTTCTTT.